One sample yielded the 22 T cell receptor beta chains listed below, sequenced in a study of blood T cell repertoires in COVID-19. The protocol was immunoSEQ multiplex PCR, while the TCRdb copy is restricted to in-frame clones and leaves out a portion. This repertoire shows around 68,000 clones, roughly 80% found once; its top ten account for around a tenth. Input material: peripheral blood. Receptors originate from a woman aged 45-59 years with acute or convalescent COVID-19.

The chain is built from TRBV7-3 and TRBJ1-1; 9 bases line up with TRBD1. CDR3 length: 14 residues. The V gene's germline CDR1 is SGHTA and CDR2 FQGTGA. Trimming at V came to 4 bases and at J to 4 bases, leaving 4 bases not matched to a gene. CDR3 DNA sequence: TGTGCCAGCAGCTCACAACAGGGGGCCACTGAAGCTTTCTTT. Residues: CASSSQQGATEAFF.

The chain has TRBV27 and TRBJ2-3; D is ambiguous. V dropped 0 bases and J dropped 0 bases, with 10 bases sitting between them. Looked up from germline, CDR1 is MNHEY and CDR2 is SMNVEV (reference sequence). The CDR3 is made up of 16 amino acids. In DNA form, the CDR3 reads TGTGCCAGCAGTTTATCGGCGGAAACTAGCACAGATACGCAGTATTTT. Encoded protein: CASSLSAETSTDTQYF.

V is TRBV7-2 and J is TRBJ2-3, with no clear D. CDR1 and CDR2 from the germline V gene are SGHTA and FQGNSA. The CDR3 runs 15 residues. V lost 3 bases and J 2 bases, leaving 12 bases between the germline ends. The CDR3 protein is CASSFSLATTDTQYF. DNA of the CDR3: TGTGCCAGCAGCTTTAGTTTAGCAACCACAGATACGCAGTATTTT.

The chain employs TRBV10-3 and TRBJ2-3; the match to TRBD2 covers 9 bases. The length of the CDR3 is 15 residues. V lost 9 bases to trimming and J lost 2 bases; unmatched junction nucleotides: 9. Germline lookup yields CDR1 ENHRY and CDR2 SYGVKD. The CDR3 coding sequence is TGTGCCATAAGCGATAGCGGGGGACTCACAGATACGCAGTATTTT. Its translation is CAISDSGGLTDTQYF.

J is TRBJ1-1 and V is TRBV6-5, with D possibly matching TRBD1 (5 bases). In germline, CDR1 is MNHEY, CDR2 SVGAGI. Trimming shortened V by 4 bases and J by 1 base, and 13 bases separated the two germline ends. This CDR3 contains 15 residues. This CDR3 is CASSSPGGTNTEAFF. DNA of the CDR3: TGTGCCAGCAGTTCCCCGGGGGGGACGAACACTGAAGCTTTCTTT.

The J gene is TRBJ2-7, the V gene TRBV2; no clear D. The germline gives CDR1 SNHLY, CDR2 FYNNEI. Deletions cut 3 bases from V and 3 bases from J, with 3 bases between. The CDR3 is made up of 11 amino acids. CDR3 protein: CASSEYYEQYF. The DNA of the CDR3 is TGTGCCAGCAGTGAGTACTACGAGCAGTACTTC.

The CDR3 sequence: CASSQAPGGLGEKLFF. As DNA, the CDR3 is TGCGCCAGCAGCCAAGCACCAGGGGGCTTGGGGGAAAAACTGTTTTTT. The chain couples TRBV4-3 to TRBJ1-4, with 8 bases matching TRBD1. CDR1 is LGHNA, CDR2 YSLEER, per germline. Unmatched junction bases numbered 9, after V lost 1 base and J lost 8 bases. This CDR3 spans 16 amino acids.

The V gene is TRBV2, the J gene TRBJ1-1; no clear D. Looked up from germline, CDR1 is SNHLY and CDR2 is FYNNEI. V was pared by 6 bases and J by 4 bases, with 15 bases between. This CDR3 spans 14 amino acids. The CDR3 here is CASSRDGSLTEAFF. The CDR3 nucleotides read TGTGCCAGCAGCCGGGATGGGAGTCTCACTGAAGCTTTCTTT.

Written as DNA, the CDR3 is TGTGCCAGCAGTTCCGGGGAGACCCAGTACTTC. It translates to CASSSGETQYF. The chain is built from TRBV7-2 and TRBJ2-5; D remains ambiguous. Trimming left V 6 bases short and J 5 bases short, with 7 bases between. The CDR3 loop spans 11 amino acids. The V gene's germline CDR1 is SGHTA and CDR2 FQGNSA.

The chain links TRBV29-1 to TRBJ2-7; TRBD2 agrees at 9 bases. Germline-derived CDR1 and CDR2 are SQVTM and ANQGSEA. The junction had 9 bases not matched to a gene; V was cut back by 7 bases and J by 2 bases. CDR3 length: 14 residues. CDR3 residues: CSASQREDPYEQYF. CDR3 nucleotides: TGCAGCGCGTCCCAGCGGGAGGACCCCTACGAGCAGTACTTC.

The chain is built from TRBV28 and TRBJ2-3, with D possibly being TRBD2 (6 bases). CDR3 size: 17 residues. Germline V gene lookup returns CDR1 MDHEN and CDR2 SYDVKM. The V and J ends lost 5 bases and 2 bases respectively, with 20 bases between them. CDR3 amino acids: CASSVPGGVGPTDTQYF. The CDR3 DNA is TGTGCCAGCAGTGTACCGGGCGGGGTAGGGCCCACAGATACGCAGTATTTT.

This rearrangement joins TRBV5-1 to TRBJ2-1; 14 bases map to TRBD2. CDR1 and CDR2 from the germline V gene are SGHRS and YFSETQ. V was pared by 4 bases and J by 0 bases, with 6 bases of the junction left unmatched. CDR3 length: 18 amino acids. CDR3 in amino acids: CASSLTGTSGSSYNEQFF. For the CDR3, the DNA is TGCGCCAGCAGCCTGACCGGGACTAGCGGGAGCTCCTACAATGAGCAGTTCTTC.

This clone has only a few counts. This chain links TRBV5-1 with TRBJ2-7; TRBD1 matches at 9 bases. Germline CDR1 and CDR2: SGHRS and YFSETQ. The CDR3 is 14 amino acids. After removal of 6 bases from V and 3 bases from J, the junction contained 7 bases not matched to a gene. As DNA, the CDR3 is TGCGCCAGCACTCCTAGACAGGGGGGCTACGAGCAGTACTTC. Translation gives CASTPRQGGYEQYF.

The chain is built from TRBV6-4 and TRBJ1-2, with 9 bases lining up with TRBD1. J gave up 8 bases and V 4 bases, and 17 bases lay outside the gene matches. CDR3 size: 17 residues. Germline CDR1 is MRHNA and CDR2 is SNTAGT. This CDR3 reads CASSGSPPRTGDGGYTF. CDR3 in DNA: TGTGCCAGCAGTGGGTCCCCCCCCCGGACAGGGGACGGCGGCTACACCTTC.

The chain uses TRBV19 and TRBJ2-5; no reliable D call. Germline CDR1 is LNHDA and CDR2 is SQIVND (reference sequence). The CDR3 extends over 12 amino acids. V lost 3 bases to trimming and J lost 2 bases, with 4 bases between them. The CDR3 nucleotides are TGTGCCAGTAGTATCGGGCAAGAGACCCAGTACTTC. This sequence encodes CASSIGQETQYF.

The chain's CDR3 is CASSFQGVEQFF. The CDR3 region has the DNA TGTGCCAGCAGCTTCCAGGGTGTTGAGCAGTTCTTC. The rearrangement joins TRBV5-8 to TRBJ2-1; D is possibly TRBD1 (5 bases). V was clipped by 2 bases and J by 9 bases, with 9 bases between them. In germline, CDR1 is SGHTS, CDR2 YDEGEE. CDR3 length equals 12 residues.

The V call is TRBV7-2, the J call TRBJ2-2; TRBD1 aligns across 9 bases. Germline CDR1 SGHTA, CDR2 FQGNSA. The CDR3 runs to 14 residues. After removal of 7 bases from V and 6 bases from J, the junction contained 6 bases not matched to a gene. DNA for the CDR3: TGTGCCAGCAATCCGGGACAGGGATCCGGGGAGCTGTTTTTT. Protein: CASNPGQGSGELFF. Looking up the rest from reference TRBV7-2 and TRBJ2-2 gives the full variable domain: GAGVSQSPSNKVTEKGKDVELRCDPISGHTALYWYRQSLGQGLEFLIYFQGNSAPDKSGLPSDRFSAERTGGSVSTLTIQRTQQEDSAVYLCASNPGQGSGELFFGEGSRLTVL.

In its sample, this clone was seen a few times. This chain links TRBV2 with TRBJ2-5, with a tentative D call TRBD1 (5 bases). CDR3 length equals 14 residues. Germline lookup yields CDR1 SNHLY and CDR2 FYNNEI. Trimming stripped 2 bases from V and 3 bases from J, with 10 bases between. This CDR3 reads CASSEQGREETQYF. CDR3 nucleotides: TGTGCCAGCAGTGAACAGGGCCGGGAAGAGACCCAGTACTTC.

The V gene is TRBV11-3, the J gene TRBJ2-2, with 7 bases fitting TRBD2. The CDR3 runs 15 residues. Per the germline V gene, CDR1 is SGHNT and CDR2 is YENEEA. The trim removed 5 bases at V and 5 bases at J, leaving 8 bases unmatched. This CDR3 is CASSGGLGGTGELFF. The CDR3 DNA reads as TGTGCCAGCAGCGGGGGACTGGGAGGGACCGGGGAGCTGTTTTTT.

The chain links TRBV19 to TRBJ2-1, with D possibly being TRBD2 (5 bases). V was trimmed by 6 bases and J by 9 bases, leaving 15 bases between them. Germline V lookup: CDR1 LNHDA, CDR2 SQIVND (reference sequence). This CDR3 region has 13 residues. CDR3 DNA sequence: TGTGCCAGTAGAAGTCTAGCTCGGAGTGAGCAGTTCTTC. Translation: CASRSLARSEQFF.

This rearrangement joins TRBV12-5 to TRBJ2-3; D unresolved. Germline V CDR1 and CDR2: LGHNT, FRNRAP. The CDR3 is 15 residues long. Trimming left V 5 bases short and J 1 base short, with 13 bases between. CDR3 sequence: CASGANSLRTDTQYF. CDR3 sequence (DNA): TGTGCTAGTGGTGCCAACTCATTACGCACAGATACGCAGTATTTT.

The chain carries TRBV7-2 and TRBJ1-2; D is unclear. The CDR3 is 15 amino acids. Trimming removed 5 bases at V and 8 bases at J, with 21 bases between. Germline V CDR1 and CDR2: SGHTA, FQGNSA. The CDR3 sequence: CASSLVEGSLSGYTF. The CDR3 DNA follows: TGTGCCAGCAGCCTAGTGGAGGGCTCCCTCTCCGGCTACACCTTC.